This T cell receptor beta chain is drawn from a study of OX40 agonist ivuxolimab in advanced cancers. The ends were cut back, 3 bases at V and 4 bases at J, with 9 bases in the middle. Germline lookup yields CDR1 KGHSH and CDR2 LQKENI. The CDR3 sequence is 13 residues long. Sequencing used immunoSEQ multiplex PCR; TCRdb keeps in-frame clones, though not all of them. The table includes some 80,000 clones, 70% to 90% detected once. Collection of blood occurred at baseline, at cycle 4 day 1, and at cycle 7 day 1. V usage is TRBV18 and J usage is TRBJ1-2; D is unclear. The specimen comprised CD4+ or CD8+ T cells sorted from blood, sampled in a trial of the OX40 agonist ivuxolimab. This TCR derives from an adult with an advanced solid tumor such as melanoma, head and neck, liver or kidney cancer. CDR3 bases: TGTGCCAGCTCACCCGGAGTCCTCTATGGCTACACCTTC. It is translated as CASSPGVLYGYTF.